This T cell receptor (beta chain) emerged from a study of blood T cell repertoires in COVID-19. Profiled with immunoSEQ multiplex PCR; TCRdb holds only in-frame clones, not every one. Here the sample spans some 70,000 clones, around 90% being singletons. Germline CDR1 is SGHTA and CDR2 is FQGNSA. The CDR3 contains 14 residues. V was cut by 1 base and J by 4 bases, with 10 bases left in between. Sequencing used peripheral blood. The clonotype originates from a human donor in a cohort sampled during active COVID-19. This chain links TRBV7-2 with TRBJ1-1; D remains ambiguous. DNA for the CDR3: TGTGCCAGCAGCTTAGGGCTTCGAGGCACTGAAGCTTTCTTT. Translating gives CASSLGLRGTEAFF.